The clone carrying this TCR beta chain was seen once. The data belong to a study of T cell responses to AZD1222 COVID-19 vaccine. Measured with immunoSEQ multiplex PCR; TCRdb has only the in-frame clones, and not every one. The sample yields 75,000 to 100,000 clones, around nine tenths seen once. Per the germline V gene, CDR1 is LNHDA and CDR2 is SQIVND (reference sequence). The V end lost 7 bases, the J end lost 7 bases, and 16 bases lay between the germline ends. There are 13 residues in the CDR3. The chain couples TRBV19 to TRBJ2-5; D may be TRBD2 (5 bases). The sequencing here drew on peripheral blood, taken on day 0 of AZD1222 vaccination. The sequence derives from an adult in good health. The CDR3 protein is CASKKPGTWTQYF. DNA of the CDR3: TGTGCCAGTAAGAAGCCGGGAACATGGACCCAGTACTTC.